Reported below is one T cell receptor beta chain. Its antigen is unidentified. CDR1 is SGHRS, CDR2 YFSETQ, per germline. The V end was cut by 2 bases, the J end by 1 base, with 10 bases between. This CDR3 contains 15 residues. The data were taken from a study of vaccination effects on CD4 cells after COVID-19. Study information: Each culture well received approximately 2 million PBMC. These cells were then cultured in IMDM with 8.5 to 10 IU/ml IL-2 and roughly 10 ug/ml peptides.

Culture lasted about nine days before CD4+ T cell isolation. All participants had two doses of either the BNT162b2 or mRNA-1273 vaccine. Repertoires were generated with immunoSEQ multiplex PCR, while TCRdb's copy carries only in-frame clones and drops some. The sample lists tens of thousands of clones, over 75% seen once, with over 2% in the top ten. Overall study results and limits: Small numbers of convalescent patients limited the study. It also lacked early post-infection timepoints. Healthy vaccine recipients' vaccine-induced clones were almost all SARS-CoV-2 mono-reactive.

Source: CD4+ T cells from PBMCs cultured without peptide, taken after COVID-19 vaccination. This chain uses TRBV5-1 with TRBJ1-3; D is ambiguous. The source of this sequence is a human donor who received a COVID-19 vaccine. CDR3 sequence: CASSFDLVSGNTIYF. DNA for the CDR3: TGCGCCAGCAGCTTTGATCTGGTTTCTGGAAACACCATATATTTT.